The T cell receptor beta chain under discussion was sequenced for a study of glioma-infiltrating T cells after dendritic cell vaccination (dated by TCRdb to 2015 to 2016). Some background on the complete study: A cohort of 15 glioblastoma patients from Phase I and II dendritic cell vaccination trials was included, of whom 9 were newly diagnosed and 6 had recurrent disease. Between about 2002 and 2012, patients were given autologous tumor lysate-pulsed dendritic cell vaccination. TCR sequencing metrics, including TIL content and tumor-blood repertoire overlap, were correlated with survival after dendritic cell vaccination. The vaccine consisted of monocyte-derived dendritic cells cultured seven to eight days with IL-4 and GM-CSF, then pulsed overnight with autologous tumor lysate. Deep sequencing of TCR beta CDR3 regions was used to quantify tumor-infiltrating lymphocyte content and compare tumor and blood repertoires in dendritic cell-vaccinated glioblastoma patients. Each patient got three intradermal injections of the dendritic cell vaccine, spaced at biweekly intervals, in the arm below the axilla. Overall study results and their limits: Higher estimated pretreatment TIL content predicted longer time to progression and overall survival after dendritic cell vaccination. The TCR overlap response model with three groups was called speculative and said to need prospective validation. The cohort was small and heterogeneous, with few patients having full blood and tumor sets and even fewer initial-recurrent tumor pairs. TCR clonality showed no direct relationship with survival, which suggests that a diverse polyclonal response may be important.

Using the immunoSEQ assay, TCRB CDR3 regions were amplified from roughly 2.2 micrograms of genomic DNA, or from all available DNA when less than that was on hand. The multiplex PCR relied on 60 forward primers for TCR V beta segments and 13 reverse primers for J beta segments. To estimate reads per starting template, synthetic control templates were spiked into each sample at limiting dilution. Reads of 87 bp were generated by sequencing on the Illumina HiSeq System. Concerning the study's data processing: PCR and sequencing errors were removed by merging closely related sequences with a nearest neighbor algorithm. TCR overlap was measured as the percentage of unique tumor TCR beta sequences that were also present in the peripheral blood of the same patient. In its TCRdb copy, this immuneACCESS table keeps in-frame sequences only and misses some clones. Where compared with another copy, unresolved V genes explain less than half of these, and the others have no known cause. V, J and clone size are taken as reported in that table, and D and trimming were inferred from the DNA itself. A total of around 89,000 clones appear in this sample, approximately 90% of them only once. The ten biggest clones cover 15% to 19% of the sample.

Patients were selected for having adequate residual fresh-frozen tumor tissue and more than two years of available survival data. None of the glioblastoma patients carried an isocitrate dehydrogenase mutation, although molecular status otherwise varied. PBMC were collected before vaccination, two weeks after the third vaccination, and at tumor progression when it occurred. Genomic DNA was extracted with the Qiagen DNeasy Blood extraction Kit. This clone was found once. This receptor's antigen is unknown. The record has no base qualities; no much larger clone is one base away. The V end loses 4 bases and the J end loses 1 base, and a stretch of 16 bases separates them. Inclusive of the bounding cysteine and phenylalanine, the CDR3 is 17 residues long. Of the read, only the CDR3 DNA is kept; its 51 bases are in frame from base 1. CDR1 and CDR2 (SGHTA, FQGTGA) derive from the germline V gene.

Sequencing was performed on blood, taken before dendritic cell vaccination. This receptor chain uses TRBV7-3 and TRBJ2-2, and TRBD1 may be the D gene, going by 6 matching bases. The TCR comes from a human donor with glioblastoma. The CDR3 corresponds to CASSSSSGTMNTGELFF. The sequenced DNA is TGTGCCAGCAGCTCCTCGTCAGGGACAATGAACACCGGGGAGCTGTTTTTT.